Presented here are 5 T cell receptor beta chains from one specimen sequenced in a study of CD8 T cells in ankylosing spondylitis (dated by TCRdb to the late 2010s). The research as a whole found: Blood from ankylosing spondylitis patients appeared to be characterized by a TCR beta motif composed of under 10 highly homologous amino acid variants.

The library was prepared using 5' RACE. Sequencing instrument: Illumina HiSeq 2500. In TCRdb, the public reads were trimmed at Q25 with fastp and aligned with MiXCR, with productive beta chains retained. CDR3 protein sequences are deduplicated, and each keeps its most common genes and DNA. The sample data list some 240,000 distinct CDR3 sequences, and approximately 7.4% of these were observed just once. Together, the top ten hold 13% to 15% of the sample. These receptors lack a known antigen. Sequencing was performed on blood, either unsorted or a sorted T cell fraction (not recorded which). The receptors here all came from a male donor with ankylosing spondylitis.

The sample holds many counts of this clonotype. The chain employs TRBV21-1 and TRBJ2-7; the table names TRBD1, a call not compared with the DNA. TRBV21-1 is termed a pseudogene. This CDR3 is built from 16 residues. CDR3 sequence (DNA): TGTGCCAGCAGCTACCCCGGGGCGGGGTGGTCCTACGAGCAGTACTTC. Its translation: CASSYPGAGWSYEQYF.

This clonotype was counted many times. V gene TRBV18 combines with J gene TRBJ2-6; no clear D gene. With 4 bases removed from V and 0 bases from J, the gap between germline ends came to 7 bases. CDR1 is KGHSH and CDR2 is LQKENI in the germline V gene. The CDR3 consists of 15 residues. DNA for the CDR3: TGTGCCAGCTCACTTACAGCCTCTGGGGCCAACGTCCTGACTTTC. It codes for CASSLTASGANVLTF. The whole variable domain, filled in from reference TRBV18 and TRBJ2-6, reads NAGVMQNPRHLVRRRGQEARLRCSPMKGHSHVYWYRQLPEEGLKFMVYLQKENIIDESGMPKERFSAEFPKEGPSILRIQQVVRGDSAAYFCASSLTASGANVLTFGAGSRLTVL.

Points on this clonotype: A much larger clone is a single base away; this may be a read error. The V and J genes are TRBV20-1 and TRBJ2-1, with D possibly matching TRBD2 (5 bases). The germline CDR1 and CDR2 sequences are DFQATT and SNEGSKA (reference sequence). V was clipped by 6 bases and J by 0 bases, with 15 bases between them. CDR3 length: 15 residues. This CDR3 reads CSAPDRDSSYNEQFF. The DNA for the CDR3 is TGCAGTGCCCCCGACCGGGATAGCTCCTACAATGAGCAGTTCTTC.

The chain carries TRBV30 and TRBJ2-7; D is perhaps TRBD2 (5 bases). This CDR3 is built from 11 residues. V was pared by 6 bases and J by 2 bases, with 8 bases between. In germline, CDR1 is GTSNPN, CDR2 SVGIG (reference sequence). Written as DNA, the CDR3 is TGTGCCTGCCAGGAGGCCTACGAGCAGTACTTC. Its translation: CACQEAYEQYF.

In this sample, this clonotype turned up many times. The J gene is TRBJ2-5, the V gene TRBV4-3; TRBD1 matches at 8 bases. Germline trimming cut 0 bases from V and 2 bases from J; bases unmatched to any gene: 5. CDR1 and CDR2 from the germline V gene are LGHNA and YSLEER. The CDR3 sequence is 16 residues long. The CDR3 loop is CASSQDWRQGQETQYF. Here the CDR3 DNA reads TGCGCCAGCAGCCAAGATTGGCGACAGGGGCAAGAGACCCAGTACTTC.